This T cell receptor beta chain was identified during a study of cytomegalovirus exposure and HLA in healthy donors. Study-wide background: An early data release held some 89 million unique TCRs from HLA-typed donors. Findings and limits, study-wide: With further analysis later on, most CMV-associated TCR beta chains appeared HLA-restricted. Per a later analysis, HLA-associated TCR beta chains showed more clonal expansion than other, equally common TCR beta chains. Association of a missense DCLRE1C variant with TCR beta V- and J-gene trimming was reported in a later analysis.

The PCR employed 60 Vbeta primers together with 13 Jbeta primers. The data were produced by immunoSEQ multiplex PCR, yet TCRdb's version contains in-frame clones alone and is incomplete. The table records tens of thousands of clones, less than 85% of them present only once. CDR1 SGDLS and CDR2 YYNGEE come from the germline V gene. The CDR3 totals 14 residues. Trimming removed 0 bases from V and 9 bases from J; junction bases left unmatched: 6. Worth noting for this clone: Its antigen is undetermined.

Input material: PBMCs. The receptor was isolated from a woman younger than 45 in good health and CMV-seropositive. The V and J genes are TRBV9 and TRBJ2-1, with 7 bases identical to TRBD1. The CDR3 loop is CASSVEVRGTEQFF. The CDR3 bases are TGTGCCAGCAGCGTAGAGGTCAGGGGGACTGAGCAGTTCTTC.